This T cell receptor beta chain appears in the sequencing data of a study of CD8+ T cells in alopecia areata. The treatment: oral pan-JAK inhibitor, 5-10 mg twice daily. Reverse transcription of extracted RNA yielded cDNA, which provided the sequencing template. The assay was immunoSEQ multiplex PCR, and TCRdb's table has in-frame clones only and misses some. This sample has about 220,000 clones; around 57% occur once, and the top ten carry 1.5% to 2%. The sequencing used CD4+ T cells sorted from blood, collected at week 4, from a patient treated with tofacitinib. The receptor comes from a human donor with alopecia areata.

The chain's CDR3 is CASSRGATYNEQFF. The DNA for the CDR3 is TGCGCCAGCAGTCGGGGGGCGACATACAATGAGCAGTTCTTC. This rearrangement joins TRBV23-1 to TRBJ2-1; D could derive from TRBD1 or TRBD2 (6 bases each). TRBV23-1 is an open reading frame, and its role is uncertain. The ends were cut back, 4 bases at V and 4 bases at J, with 11 bases in the middle. The CDR3 has 14 residues.